This T cell receptor (beta chain) was observed in a study of cytomegalovirus exposure and HLA in healthy donors. TCRdb's copy holds only in-frame clones and misses some; the assay was immunoSEQ multiplex PCR. The table has roughly 98,000 clones, around nine tenths seen once. CDR3 length equals 15 residues. Germline V gives CDR1 MNHNS, CDR2 SASEGT. V was trimmed by 6 bases and J by 5 bases, leaving 20 bases between them. This chain uses TRBV6-1 with TRBJ2-7; the D gene is possibly TRBD1 (6 bases). The sequence was collected from a woman aged 30 to 39 in good health and CMV-seronegative. Sequencing was carried out using PBMCs. The CDR3 loop reads CASSDLWLKGDEQYF. The CDR3, as DNA: TGTGCCAGCAGCGATTTGTGGCTCAAGGGGGACGAGCAGTACTTC.